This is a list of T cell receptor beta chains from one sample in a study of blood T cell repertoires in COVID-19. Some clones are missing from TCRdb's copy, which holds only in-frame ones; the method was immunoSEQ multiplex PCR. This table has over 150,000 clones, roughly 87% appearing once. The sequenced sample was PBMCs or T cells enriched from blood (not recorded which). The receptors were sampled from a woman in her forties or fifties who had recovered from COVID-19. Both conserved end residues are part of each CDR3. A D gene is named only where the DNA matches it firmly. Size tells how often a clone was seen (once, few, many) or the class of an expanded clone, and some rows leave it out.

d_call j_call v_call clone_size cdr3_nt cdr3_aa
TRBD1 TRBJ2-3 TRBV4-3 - TGCGCCAGCAGCCGGGACAGGTTTTTAGATACGCAGTATTTT CASSRDRFLDTQYF
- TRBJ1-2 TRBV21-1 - TGTGCCAGCAGCAAAGTCCCGGGAGGGGGCTATGGCTACACCTTC CASSKVPGGGYGYTF
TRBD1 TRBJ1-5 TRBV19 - TGTGCCAGTAGTGCCAGGGGGTCTAGCAATCAGCCCCAGCATTTT CASSARGSSNQPQHF
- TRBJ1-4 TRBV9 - TGTGCCAGCAGCGTCGCTCCGGACAGAGGGGAAAAACTGTTTTTT CASSVAPDRGEKLFF
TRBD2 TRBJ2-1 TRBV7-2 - TGTGCCAGCAGCCCCGGGGGGGGCGGGAGAGGGAATGAGCAGTTCTTC CASSPGGGGRGNEQFF
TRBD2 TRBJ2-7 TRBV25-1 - TGTGCCAGCAGTGATACAGGGGTTAGCGGGAGGATCTACGAGCAGTACTTC CASSDTGVSGRIYEQYF
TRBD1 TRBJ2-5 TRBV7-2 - TGTGCCAGCAGCTTAAGAGGACAGGGGGCAGGAGAGACCCAGTACTTC CASSLRGQGAGETQYF
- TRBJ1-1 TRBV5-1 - TGCGCCAGCAGCTTGGTGCCAATCGGGGGGAACACTGAAGCTTTCTTT CASSLVPIGGNTEAFF
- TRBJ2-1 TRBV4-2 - TGTGCCAGCACCCGGGGTGAGGGATCCTACAATGAGCAGTTCTTC CASTRGEGSYNEQFF
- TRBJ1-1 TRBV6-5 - TGTGCCAGCAGTTCGAGCCGGAGAACTGAAGCTTTCTTT CASSSSRRTEAFF
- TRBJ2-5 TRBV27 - TGTGCCAGCAGTTTCGGAGGGGAGACCCAGTACTTC CASSFGGETQYF
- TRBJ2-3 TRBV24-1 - TGTGCCACCAGTGATCAAGGCTCTAGCGGCACAGATACGCAGTATTTT CATSDQGSSGTDTQYF
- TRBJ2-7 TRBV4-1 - TGCGCCAGCAGCCAAGATGTGGCATACAGCTCCTACGAGCAGTACTTC CASSQDVAYSSYEQYF
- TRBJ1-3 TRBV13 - TGTGCCAGCAGCCCCCGTTACAGAGCTGGAAACACCATATATTTT CASSPRYRAGNTIYF
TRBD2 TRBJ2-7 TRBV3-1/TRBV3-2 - TGTGCCAGCAGCCAAGCGGATCTTCTAGCGGGTATATCCTACGAGCAGTACTTC CASSQADLLAGISYEQYF
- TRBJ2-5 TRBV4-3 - TGCGCCAGCAGCCAAGACCCCCCCGGGACCGGGGGGACCCAGTACTTC CASSQDPPGTGGTQYF
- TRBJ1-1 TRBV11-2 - TGTGCCAGCAGCCGCGACAGTGGTGTGACTGAAGCTTTCTTT CASSRDSGVTEAFF
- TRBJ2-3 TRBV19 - TGTGCCAGTAGTATGACGGGAGTAGACACAGATACGCAGTATTTT CASSMTGVDTDTQYF
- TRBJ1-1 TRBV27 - TGTGCCAGCAGTTCCCGGGGGGCGGTTCTCGGCACTGAAGCTTTCTTT CASSSRGAVLGTEAFF
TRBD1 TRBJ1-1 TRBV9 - TGTGCCAGCAGCGTAGGGGGCAGGGGGGATACGAACACTGAAGCTTTCTTT CASSVGGRGDTNTEAFF
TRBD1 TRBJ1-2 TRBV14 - TGTGCCAGCAGCCGGGACAGCGACTATGGCTACACCTTC CASSRDSDYGYTF
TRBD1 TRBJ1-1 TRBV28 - TGTGCCAGCAGTTATGGCCGGGACAGGAACCCTGAAGCTTTCTTT CASSYGRDRNPEAFF
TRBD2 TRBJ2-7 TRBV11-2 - TGTGCCAGCAGCCTCGTTGGACTAGCGCTAGGCGAGCAGTACTTC CASSLVGLALGEQYF
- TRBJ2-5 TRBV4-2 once TGTGCCAGCAGCCAACTGCACGGAGGCGGGCATAGAGAGACCCAGTACTTC CASSQLHGGGHRETQYF
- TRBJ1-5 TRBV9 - TGTGCCAGCAGCGTAAGCGCGGGCAATCAGCCCCAGCATTTT CASSVSAGNQPQHF
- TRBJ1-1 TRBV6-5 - TGTGCCAGCAGTTACTCAGGGGGCACTGAAGCTTTCTTT CASSYSGGTEAFF
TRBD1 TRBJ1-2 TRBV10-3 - TGTGCCATCAGTGCAAGCCAACAGGGGCATGGCTACACCTTC CAISASQQGHGYTF
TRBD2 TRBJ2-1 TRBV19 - TGTGCCAGTAGTATGGGATTAGCGGGAGGTTCAAGGAATGAGCAGTTCTTC CASSMGLAGGSRNEQFF
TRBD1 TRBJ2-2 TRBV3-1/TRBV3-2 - TGTGCCAGCAGCCTCTACAGGGGGCCCAACACCGGGGAGCTGTTTTTT CASSLYRGPNTGELFF
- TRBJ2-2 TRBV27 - TGTGCCAGCAGTTTATGGGGACTTAACACCGGGGAGCTGTTTTTT CASSLWGLNTGELFF
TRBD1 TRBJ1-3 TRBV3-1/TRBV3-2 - TGTGCCAGCAGCCGGACAGGAGCCGTCAACACCATATATTTT CASSRTGAVNTIYF
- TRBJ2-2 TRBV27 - TGTGCCAGCAGTTTCAGCGGAGACACCGGGGAGCTGTTTTTT CASSFSGDTGELFF
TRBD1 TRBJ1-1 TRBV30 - TGTGCCTGGAGTGGGACAGGGAACACTGAAGCTTTCTTT CAWSGTGNTEAFF
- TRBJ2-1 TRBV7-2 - TGTGCCAGCAGCTTAGGGGGCTACCTCTCCTACAATGAGCAGTTCTTC CASSLGGYLSYNEQFF
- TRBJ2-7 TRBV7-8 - TGTGCCAGCAGCTTTGGAGGGGTCTACGAGCAGTACTTC CASSFGGVYEQYF
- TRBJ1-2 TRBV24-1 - TGTGCCACCAGTGACCCAGGGAATGGCTACACCTTC CATSDPGNGYTF
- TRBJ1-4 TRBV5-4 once TGTGCCAGCAGTTTACAGGGTCGCGAAAAACTGTTTTTT CASSLQGREKLFF
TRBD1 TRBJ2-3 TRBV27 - TGTGCCAGCAGTTTATCGTGGGACAGGGCGAAAGATACGCAGTATTTT CASSLSWDRAKDTQYF
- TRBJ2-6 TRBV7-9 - TGTGCCAGCAGCCTTAACAGGGCGTCTGGGGCCAACGTCCTGACTTTC CASSLNRASGANVLTF
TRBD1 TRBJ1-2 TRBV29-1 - TGCAGCGTTGAGGGACAGGGGAGGAAGTATGGCTACACCTTC CSVEGQGRKYGYTF
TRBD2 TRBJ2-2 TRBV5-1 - TGCGCCAGCAGCACTGGACTAGCGGGAGGATATTCCGGGGAGCTGTTTTTT CASSTGLAGGYSGELFF
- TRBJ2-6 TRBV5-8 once TGTGCCAGCAGCTTGACAGTAAGGTCCCTCTCTGGGGCCAACGTCCTGACTTTC CASSLTVRSLSGANVLTF
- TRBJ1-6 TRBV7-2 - TGTGCCAGCAGCTTAGACAGGGTAACCTATAATTCACCCCTCCACTTT CASSLDRVTYNSPLHF
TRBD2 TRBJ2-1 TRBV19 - TGTGCCAGTACTAGCGGGAGCGGGTCCTACAATGAGCAGTTCTTC CASTSGSGSYNEQFF
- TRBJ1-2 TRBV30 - TGTGCCTGCATCCACAGGGTCTATGGCTACACCTTC CACIHRVYGYTF
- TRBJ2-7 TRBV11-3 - TGTGCCAGCAGCTCCGGCGGCGGGGTCTACGAGCAGTACTTC CASSSGGGVYEQYF
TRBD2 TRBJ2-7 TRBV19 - TGTGCCAGTAGTTACAGGTCGGCCAAGGGTAGCGGGACGTACGAGCAGTACTTC CASSYRSAKGSGTYEQYF
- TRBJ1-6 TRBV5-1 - TGCGCCAGCAGCTTGGGGGACATCTATAATTCACCCCTCCACTTT CASSLGDIYNSPLHF
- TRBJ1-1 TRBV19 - TGTGCCAGTAGTATAGGCAGTTTGAACACTGAAGCTTTCTTT CASSIGSLNTEAFF
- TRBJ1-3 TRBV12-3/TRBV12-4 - TGTGCCAGCACATCCGGAAACACCATATATTTT CASTSGNTIYF
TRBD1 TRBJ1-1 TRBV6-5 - TGTGCCAGCAGACCGGACAGGGGGAACACTGAAGCTTTCTTT CASRPDRGNTEAFF
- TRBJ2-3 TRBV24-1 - TGTGCCACCAGTGGGGACTCGACAGATACGCAGTATTTT CATSGDSTDTQYF
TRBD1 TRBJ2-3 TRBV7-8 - TGTGCCAGCAGGGGACAGGTAACAGATACGCAGTATTTT CASRGQVTDTQYF